The 24 T cell receptor beta chains listed next were all sequenced from one sample in a study of tumor-infiltrating lymphocytes in primary liver carcinoma. The authors made TCR beta cDNA from around 500 ng total RNA with a constant-region primer. ARM-PCR was slightly modified, and three nested multiplex PCR rounds with it gave rise to the TCR beta libraries. It was with TRBV1-TRBV30 forward primers and a C-beta reverse primer that the first two PCR rounds were run, at around 10 cycles each. Using its own MiXCR run on the multiplex PCR reads, TCRdb lists one record per CDR3 protein. The sample carries about 180,000 distinct CDR3 sequences, 50% to 75% recorded once. The study extracted blood RNA from unsorted whole blood and also extracted germline DNA. Sequencing was carried out using peripheral blood. These receptors were taken from a man aged 40-55 years with primary liver carcinoma and hepatitis B virus infection.

The chain joins TRBV7-9 to TRBJ2-3; D unresolved. The CDR3 has 14 residues. V lost 5 bases, J lost 5 bases, and 14 bases lay in between. Germline values: CDR1 SEHNR, CDR2 FQNEAQ (reference sequence). Written as DNA, the CDR3 is TGTGCCAGCAGCCCCTTGGTCGTGGGAGATACGCAGTATTTT. Its translation is CASSPLVVGDTQYF.

A note on this clonotype: One end of the junction fails to match germline, which may point to a read error. This chain's CDR3 is CASSSSNSPLHF. DNA of the CDR3: TGTGCGAGCAGCTCGAGTAATTCACCCCTCCACTTT. The gene calls are TRBV11-2 and TRBJ1-6; no clear D gene. This CDR3 region has 12 residues. CDR1 is SGHAT and CDR2 is FQNNGV in the germline V gene.

The chain combines TRBV12-3 or TRBV12-4 with TRBJ1-1; D unresolved. The CDR3 loop spans 13 amino acids. Trimming took off 2 bases at V and 0 bases at J, with 4 bases between the two ends. The CDR3 DNA is TGTGCCAGCAGTTTATTTATGAACACTGAAGCTTTCTTT. It translates to CASSLFMNTEAFF.

Of note for this clonotype: Sequence at one end of the junction differs from germline and may be a read error. V usage is TRBV29-1 and J usage is TRBJ2-3, with D possibly matching TRBD2 (5 bases). The germline V gene encodes CDR1 SQVTM and CDR2 ANQGSEA. The CDR3 spans 13 residues. The CDR3 nucleotides are TGTAGCGTTCAAGATCGTAGCACAGATACGCAGTATTTT. It is translated as CSVQDRSTDTQYF.

This chain joins TRBV11-2 and TRBJ2-7; 9 nucleotides agree with TRBD2. Per the germline V gene, CDR1 is SGHAT and CDR2 is FQNNGV. The CDR3 is made up of 19 amino acids. In nucleotides, the CDR3 is TGTGCTATCAGCTCAGAAGTGCGTCCGGGACTAGCTCCGAGATGGGAGCAGTACTTC. The encoded protein is CAISSEVRPGLAPRWEQYF.

This clonotype has a count of ten or more. The V and J genes are TRBV12-3 or TRBV12-4 and TRBJ2-1; 14 bases are a match to TRBD2. The V gene end was trimmed by 3 bases and the J gene end by 7 bases; junction bases not matched to a gene: 8. This CDR3 is 17 amino acids long. Written as DNA, the CDR3 is TGTGCCAGCAGTTTCGGGACTAGCGGGAGTGCAGAGAATGAGCAGTTCTTC. Amino acids: CASSFGTSGSAENEQFF.

This clonotype came up once. The gene calls are TRBV12-3 or TRBV12-4 and TRBJ1-5; D possibly corresponds to TRBD1 (5 bases). The germline V and J ends were trimmed by 3 bases and 6 bases, with 9 bases remaining between them. The CDR3 loop spans 13 amino acids. The CDR3 reads CASSLIGAQPQHF. CDR3 coding DNA: TGTGCCAGCAGTTTGATCGGGGCTCAGCCCCAGCATTTT.

This clonotype was observed at least ten times. This rearrangement joins TRBV6-6 to TRBJ2-3; tentative D call: TRBD2 (6 bases). The ends were cut back, 6 bases at V and 4 bases at J, with 23 bases in the middle. This CDR3 is built from 17 residues. Looked up from germline, CDR1 is MNHNY and CDR2 is SVGAGI (reference sequence). The CDR3 region has the DNA TGTGCCAGCAGCCTCGGGACTTCTCAGGGTGTCGCAGATACGCAGTATTTT. Translation gives CASSLGTSQGVADTQYF.

This clonotype came up a few times. This rearrangement joins TRBV10-2 to TRBJ2-5; TRBD1 matches 10 bases. CDR3 size: 15 residues. CDR1 is WSHSY and CDR2 is SAAADI in the germline V gene. V lost 7 bases, J lost 5 bases, and 10 bases stayed unmatched. CDR3 in amino acids: CASKGGTGVPETQYF. CDR3 nucleotide sequence: TGCGCCAGCAAGGGCGGGACAGGGGTCCCGGAGACCCAGTACTTC.

This clonotype occurred many times. V gene TRBV5-6 combines with J gene TRBJ2-3; 9 bases align to TRBD1. CDR3 length: 15 residues. V shed 2 bases and J 8 bases; nucleotides not matched to a gene: 9. Germline lookup yields CDR1 SGHDT and CDR2 YYEEEE. CDR3 protein: CASSFDRGGSSTQYF. The CDR3 coding sequence is TGTGCCAGCAGCTTCGACAGGGGGGGGTCTAGTACGCAGTATTTT.

The chain has TRBV28 and TRBJ2-5, with TRBD2 matching 7 bases. CDR3 size: 15 residues. The germline V gene has CDR1 MDHEN and CDR2 SYDVKM. V lost 5 bases, J lost 0 bases, and 6 bases stayed unmatched. CDR3 amino acids: CASSPTLANQETQYF. The CDR3 nucleotides read TGTGCCAGCAGTCCCACACTAGCGAACCAAGAGACCCAGTACTTC.

The chain employs TRBV19 and TRBJ1-5; D remains unclear. This CDR3 has 14 amino acids. CDR1 and CDR2 from the germline V gene are LNHDA and SQIVND (reference sequence). V was pared by 6 bases and J by 7 bases, with 16 bases between. In DNA form, the CDR3 reads TGTGCCAGTAGAAACGAACAAATAGGACAGCCCCAGCATTTT. It codes for CASRNEQIGQPQHF.

The chain recombines TRBV7-3 with TRBJ2-1; D unresolved. V was pared by 2 bases and J by 2 bases, with 10 bases between. Germline V CDR1 and CDR2: SGHTA, FQGTGA. The CDR3 is made up of 15 amino acids. The CDR3 coding sequence is TGTGCCAGCAGCTTATTAGCTTCGGCCTACAATGAGCAGTTCTTC. Its translation is CASSLLASAYNEQFF.

With regard to this clonotype: A junction end diverges from the germline sequence, so it may reflect a read error. The gene calls are TRBV29-1 and TRBJ2-1, with 14 bases aligning to TRBD2. The germline CDR1 and CDR2 sequences are SQVTM and ANQGSEA. The CDR3 consists of 16 residues. The CDR3 here is CSVVPTSGRAYNGQFF. The CDR3 DNA reads TGCAGCGTTGTGCCGACTAGCGGGAGGGCCTACAATGGGCAGTTCTTC.

Concerning this clonotype: The junction does not match germline at one end; this may be a read error. V is TRBV7-9 and J is TRBJ1-6; TRBD1 matches 9 bases. The CDR3 runs 15 residues. CDR1 and CDR2 from the germline V gene are SEHNR and FQNEAQ (reference sequence). The CDR3 DNA is TGTGCCAGCAGCCGCCCCGGGACAGGGTTCTCACCCCCCCACTTT. This sequence encodes CASSRPGTGFSPPHF.

In its sample, this clonotype was seen once. The V call is TRBV7-8, the J call TRBJ2-1, with D possibly matching TRBD1 (5 bases). Trimming pared 2 bases from V and 9 bases from J, leaving 8 bases between. The germline CDR1 and CDR2 sequences are SGHVS and FQNEAQ. This CDR3 contains 12 residues. CDR3 sequence (DNA): TGTGCCAGCAGCTTACAAGGGGCTGAGCAGTTCTTC. Protein product: CASSLQGAEQFF.

The CDR3 region is CAWSVGGVSNQPQHF. The CDR3 DNA reads TGTGCCTGGAGTGTAGGAGGGGTTAGCAATCAGCCCCAGCATTTT. The chain links TRBV30 to TRBJ1-5; a possible D gene is TRBD1 (5 bases). CDR3 size: 15 residues. The V end was cut by 0 bases, the J end by 0 bases, with 9 bases between. Germline values: CDR1 GTSNPN, CDR2 SVGIG (reference sequence).

V is TRBV6-2 or TRBV6-3 and J is TRBJ2-7; the D is unclear. CDR3 length: 11 residues. CDR1 and CDR2 from the germline V gene are MNHEY and SVGEGT. Trimming stripped 2 bases from V and 6 bases from J, with 5 bases between. CDR3 residues: CASSYRAEQYF. The CDR3 DNA is TGTGCCAGCAGTTACCGGGCCGAGCAGTACTTC.

The gene calls are TRBV7-9 and TRBJ2-3; tentative D call: TRBD1 (5 bases). The germline V gene has CDR1 SEHNR and CDR2 FQNEAQ (reference sequence). V lost 10 bases, J lost 2 bases, and 10 bases lay in between. The CDR3 is 12 residues long. CDR3 in DNA: TGTGCCAACAGGCGAAACACAGATACGCAGTATTTT. Protein sequence: CANRRNTDTQYF.

The CDR3 DNA reads TGTGCCATCAATCCTAGCAGCACAGATACGCAGTATTTT. It is translated as CAINPSSTDTQYF. The chain combines TRBV10-3 with TRBJ2-3; a possible D gene is TRBD2 (5 bases). Germline V gene sequence: CDR1 ENHRY, CDR2 SYGVKD. The CDR3 is 13 residues long. V shed 7 bases and J shed 0 bases, with 8 bases lying between them.

The rearrangement links TRBV12-3 or TRBV12-4 to TRBJ2-7; the match to TRBD1 covers 7 bases. V was clipped by 7 bases and J by 3 bases; unmatched bases: 15. The CDR3 is 16 amino acids. CDR3 DNA: TGTGCCAGCATTTCCACAGGGGCCTCAGGCAACTACGAGCAGTACTTC. This sequence encodes CASISTGASGNYEQYF.

Regarding this clonotype: Sequence at one end of the junction differs from germline and may be a read error. The chain recombines TRBV4-1 with TRBJ2-3, with 7 bases that match TRBD2. The CDR3 sequence is 15 residues long. In germline, CDR1 is MGHRA, CDR2 YSYEKL. This chain's CDR3 is CASSHEPSGTDTQYF. Written as DNA, the CDR3 is TGCGCTAGCAGCCATGAGCCTAGCGGAACAGATACGCAGTATTTT.

The table lists this clonotype with a few counts. J is TRBJ2-7 and V is TRBV6-1, with TRBD1 identical over 7 bases. Germline-derived CDR1 and CDR2 are MNHNS and SASEGT. Unmatched junction bases numbered 9, after V lost 6 bases and J lost 4 bases. CDR3 size: 14 residues. The CDR3 loop reads CASRRQGKEYEQYF. The CDR3 DNA follows: TGTGCCAGCAGAAGACAGGGCAAGGAGTACGAGCAGTACTTC.

The chain joins TRBV7-9 to TRBJ1-4, with unresolved D. CDR3 size: 13 residues. V lost 11 bases, J lost 0 bases, and 10 bases lay in between. Looked up from germline, CDR1 is SEHNR and CDR2 is FQNEAQ (reference sequence). The CDR3 here is CAATLSTNEKLFF. CDR3 bases: TGTGCCGCCACGTTGTCAACTAATGAAAAACTGTTTTTT. Together with reference TRBV7-9 and TRBJ1-4, the CDR3 gives the full variable domain: DTGVSQNPRHKITKRGQNVTFRCDPISEHNRLYWYRQTLGQGPEFLTYFQNEAQLEKSRLLSDRFSAERPKGSFSTLEIQRTEQGDSAMYLCAATLSTNEKLFFGSGTQLSVL.